One and the same sample provided the 22 T cell receptor beta chains below, sequenced in a study of shared clonotypes between healthy human individuals. Sequenced by immunoSEQ multiplex PCR; TCRdb stores in-frame clones only, minus some. This table has about 690,000 clones, 90% appearing once. Sequenced: memory CD8+ T cells from PBMCs. Noted subset: CD45RO+ cells pooled with CCR7-negative TemRA cells. Every receptor here comes from a young man in good health. Some clones in this sample may be carry-over from other donors' samples.

V is TRBV28 and J is TRBJ1-6; TRBD1 aligns across 7 bases. The V gene end was trimmed by 3 bases and the J gene end by 10 bases; junction bases not matched to a gene: 3. The CDR3 loop spans 13 amino acids. Germline-derived CDR1 and CDR2 are MDHEN and SYDVKM. CDR3 sequence (DNA): TGTGCCAGCAGTTTGGACAGGTCCTCACCCCTCCACTTT. Its protein is CASSLDRSSPLHF.

This chain connects TRBV5-4 to TRBJ1-3; no definite D call. The ends were cut back, 3 bases at V and 3 bases at J, with 13 bases in the middle. Germline values: CDR1 SGHNT, CDR2 YYREEE (reference sequence). The CDR3 is 15 residues long. This CDR3 is CASSSTPGSGNTIYF. The CDR3 region has the DNA TGTGCCAGCAGCTCTACCCCGGGAAGTGGAAACACCATATATTTT.

Ten or more counts support this clone. The sample has other DNA sequences that encode this CDR3 too. CDR3: CASSYSPGGETQYF. CDR3 coding DNA: TGTGCCAGCAGTTACTCGCCCGGGGGGGAGACCCAGTACTTC. V usage is TRBV6-6 and J usage is TRBJ2-5, with TRBD2 matching 7 bases. The CDR3 is 14 residues long. Germline V CDR1 and CDR2: MNHNY, SVGAGI (reference sequence). The V segment lost 0 bases and the J segment 5 bases; nucleotides outside the gene matches: 3.

CDR3 nucleotide sequence: TGTGCCAGCGCGGTGTCCCTAGCGGGGGGTACGCAGTATTTT. It yields the protein CASAVSLAGGTQYF. The chain combines TRBV27 with TRBJ2-3, with 11 bases that match TRBD2. CDR1 MNHEY and CDR2 SMNVEV come from the germline V gene (reference sequence). V lost 8 bases to trimming and J lost 8 bases; unmatched junction nucleotides: 9. The CDR3 sequence is 14 residues long.

The chain links TRBV29-1 to TRBJ2-3; 9 nucleotides match TRBD2. V lost 3 bases to trimming and J lost 0 bases; unmatched junction nucleotides: 4. Germline V gene lookup returns CDR1 SQVTM and CDR2 ANQGSEA. This CDR3 contains 15 residues. CDR3 DNA sequence: TGCAGCGTTGAGAGCGGGAGGCGGAGCACAGATACGCAGTATTTT. This encodes CSVESGRRSTDTQYF.

The V gene is TRBV27, the J gene TRBJ2-7; weak D call: TRBD1 (5 bases). The CDR3 contains 18 residues. Germline CDR1 is MNHEY and CDR2 is SMNVEV (reference sequence). Trimming pared 5 bases from V and 3 bases from J, leaving 26 bases between. This CDR3 is CASSPKGSGLYAYYEQYF. The CDR3 bases are TGTGCCAGCAGTCCGAAGGGCTCAGGGCTTTACGCCTACTACGAGCAGTACTTC.

The J gene is TRBJ1-4, the V gene TRBV6-1, with D maybe TRBD1 (5 bases). With 0 bases removed from V and 3 bases from J, the gap between germline ends came to 14 bases. The CDR3 is 17 amino acids. In germline, CDR1 is MNHNS, CDR2 SASEGT. CDR3: CASSEALDSVANEKLFF. CDR3 nucleotides: TGTGCCAGCAGTGAAGCTCTTGACAGCGTAGCTAATGAAAAACTGTTTTTT.

The rearrangement links TRBV5-1 to TRBJ2-5; D may correspond to TRBD1 or TRBD2 (5 bases each). This CDR3 region has 12 residues. The germline gives CDR1 SGHRS, CDR2 YFSETQ. V lost 4 bases, J lost 5 bases, and 9 bases lay in between. The CDR3 DNA sequence: TGCGCCAGCAGCGAGGGGATGGAGACCCAGTACTTC. Protein sequence: CASSEGMETQYF.

The CDR3 reads CASSLLAGAAGELFF. The CDR3 DNA is TGTGCCAGCAGCTTACTAGCGGGAGCGGCCGGGGAGCTGTTTTTT. The chain is built from TRBV7-6 and TRBJ2-2; 10 positions agree with TRBD2. Trimming took 2 bases from V and 6 from J; bases not matched to a gene: 3. The germline V gene has CDR1 SGHVS and CDR2 FNYEAQ. The CDR3 has 15 residues.

V is TRBV5-6 and J is TRBJ1-4, with D hard to call. Trimming left V 4 bases short and J 7 bases short, with 14 bases between. The CDR3 covers 14 residues. In germline, CDR1 is SGHDT, CDR2 YYEEEE. The CDR3 loop reads CASSPDQEGEKLFF. As DNA, the CDR3 is TGTGCCAGCAGCCCCGACCAAGAGGGTGAAAAACTGTTTTTT.

The chain joins TRBV6-5 to TRBJ2-3, with 10 bases lining up with TRBD1. The V segment lost 0 bases and the J segment 4 bases; nucleotides outside the gene matches: 4. This CDR3 spans 16 amino acids. Germline lookup yields CDR1 MNHEY and CDR2 SVGAGI. The CDR3 DNA follows: TGTGCCAGCAGTTACTCGCCGGGACAGGGGTCAGATACGCAGTATTTT. Translating gives CASSYSPGQGSDTQYF.

This clone was observed a handful of times. V gene TRBV27 combines with J gene TRBJ1-1; D is unresolved. With 3 bases removed from V and 1 base from J, the gap between germline ends came to 6 bases. Germline lookup yields CDR1 MNHEY and CDR2 SMNVEV (reference sequence). The CDR3 runs to 13 residues. CDR3 in DNA: TGTGCCAGCAGTTTGAATGCGAACACTGAAGCTTTCTTT. Its protein product is CASSLNANTEAFF.

The chain couples TRBV27 to TRBJ2-7, with TRBD1 as a possible D gene (5 bases). Deletions cut 4 bases from V and 3 bases from J, with 13 bases between. The CDR3 is 14 amino acids. The germline CDR1 and CDR2 sequences are MNHEY and SMNVEV (reference sequence). CDR3 region: CASSSRVGHYEQYF. The CDR3 DNA follows: TGTGCCAGCAGTTCCAGGGTTGGGCACTACGAGCAGTACTTC.

This chain connects TRBV18 to TRBJ2-3, with TRBD2 matching 9 bases. This CDR3 is built from 19 residues. Germline V gene sequence: CDR1 KGHSH, CDR2 LQKENI. V shed 3 bases, J shed 6 bases, and the junction held 19 bases outside the gene matches. The CDR3 sequence: CASSPLGREGPRAADTQYF. CDR3 coding DNA: TGTGCCAGCTCACCCCTGGGGCGGGAGGGCCCACGAGCAGCGGATACGCAGTATTTT.

The rearrangement joins TRBV27 to TRBJ2-7; D ambiguous. Germline V CDR1 and CDR2: MNHEY, SMNVEV (reference sequence). V was shortened by 1 base and J by 3 bases, with 13 bases between the two germline ends. CDR3 length: 15 amino acids. The CDR3 loop is CASSLFSGPYYEQYF. CDR3 bases: TGTGCCAGCAGTTTATTCTCCGGACCATACTACGAGCAGTACTTC.

The V call is TRBV9, the J call TRBJ1-4, with a possible D match to TRBD1 (5 bases). V gave up 0 bases and J gave up 1 base, with 13 bases separating them. Germline V lookup: CDR1 SGDLS, CDR2 YYNGEE. The CDR3 loop spans 17 amino acids. The CDR3 here is CASSVGPGSVTNEKLFF. CDR3 nucleotide sequence: TGTGCCAGCAGCGTAGGACCAGGGAGCGTAACTAATGAAAAACTGTTTTTT.

Only one count was recorded for this clone. The V gene is TRBV9, the J gene TRBJ2-5; 8 nucleotides align to TRBD2. Unmatched junction bases numbered 2, after V lost 3 bases and J lost 1 base. The CDR3 runs 14 residues. Germline lookup yields CDR1 SGDLS and CDR2 YYNGEE. The CDR3 protein is CASSGSGTQETQYF. The CDR3 DNA reads TGTGCCAGCAGCGGTAGCGGGACCCAAGAGACCCAGTACTTC.

The chain is built from TRBV9 and TRBJ2-1; the match to TRBD2 covers 12 bases. The V and J ends lost 0 bases and 9 bases, in that order; junction bases with no gene match: 4. The CDR3 is 15 residues long. The germline V gene has CDR1 SGDLS and CDR2 YYNGEE. The CDR3 region is CASSVDGGLAGEQFF. For the CDR3, the DNA is TGTGCCAGCAGCGTAGACGGGGGACTAGCGGGTGAGCAGTTCTTC.

The V call is TRBV5-1, the J call TRBJ2-1; TRBD2 matches 16 bases. The junction had 12 bases not matched to a gene; V was cut back by 5 bases and J by 10 bases. The CDR3 is 17 amino acids. Germline V gene sequence: CDR1 SGHRS, CDR2 YFSETQ. The chain's CDR3 is CASRTGLAGGPGEEQFF. The CDR3 DNA reads TGCGCCAGCAGAACGGGACTAGCGGGAGGGCCAGGGGAGGAGCAGTTCTTC. The variable domain in full, completed from reference TRBV5-1 and TRBJ2-1, reads KAGVTQTPRYLIKTRGQQVTLSCSPISGHRSVSWYQQTPGQGLQFLFEYFSETQRNKGNFPGRFSGRQFSNSRSEMNVSTLELGDSALYLCASRTGLAGGPGEEQFFGPGTRLTVL.

The gene calls are TRBV27 and TRBJ2-7; perhaps TRBD1 as D (7 bases). The germline CDR1 and CDR2 sequences are MNHEY and SMNVEV (reference sequence). The germline V and J ends were trimmed by 9 bases and 4 bases, with 19 bases remaining between them. This CDR3 spans 14 amino acids. For the CDR3, the DNA is TGTGCCAGTTTTGGGCGGGACAGAGCATACGAGCAGTACTTC. Translating gives CASFGRDRAYEQYF.

J is TRBJ2-1 and V is TRBV9; 9 nucleotides line up with TRBD2. Germline V gene sequence: CDR1 SGDLS, CDR2 YYNGEE. This CDR3 region has 17 residues. V shed 3 bases and J 4 bases; nucleotides not matched to a gene: 11. CDR3 region: CASSETQRLAEYNEQFF. The CDR3 DNA sequence: TGTGCCAGCAGCGAGACCCAGAGACTAGCGGAATACAATGAGCAGTTCTTC.

V usage is TRBV6-5 and J usage is TRBJ2-5; D not certain. CDR1 is MNHEY and CDR2 is SVGAGI in the germline V gene. The V end lost 2 bases, the J end lost 4 bases, and 8 bases lay between the germline ends. The CDR3 has 13 residues. CDR3 in amino acids: CASSYVDPETQYF. CDR3 coding DNA: TGTGCCAGCAGTTACGTGGATCCAGAGACCCAGTACTTC.